In this sample, the clone carrying this TCR beta chain turned up a few times. The antigen remains unidentified. The sample comes from a study of T cells in Graves' hyperthyroidism and ophthalmopathy. The study, taken as a whole, reports: Most clonotypes expanded in thyroid above 0.001 were likewise present in blood.

Over 18 months, lack of ophthalmopathy progression marked Graves' hyperthyroidism as stable. Among the patients, aged 18 to 65, hyperthyroidism was newly diagnosed and had lasted under 2 months. From 8.5 to 10 ml of fresh peripheral blood, PBMCs were isolated. Trimming left V 0 bases short and J 1 base short, with 12 bases between. The CDR3 totals 16 residues. Per germline, CDR1 MNHNY and CDR2 SVGAGI (reference sequence). Amplified regions were TCR beta CDR3 sequences from RNA transcripts. An initial round of RT-PCR targeting the TCR CDR3 relied on the HTBI primer set. TCRdb recomputed calls from the multiplex PCR reads with MiXCR, one row per CDR3 protein. In the table there are about 420,000 distinct CDR3 sequences, 12% to 15% of which are singletons.

This chain uses TRBV6-6 with TRBJ1-2, with D uncertain. Sequencing was performed on blood. This TCR derives from a woman aged 18-35 years with Graves' hyperthyroidism. The CDR3 bases are TGTGCCAGCAGTTACTCGGTGGAGATTAATAACTATGGCTACACCTTC. This encodes CASSYSVEINNYGYTF.